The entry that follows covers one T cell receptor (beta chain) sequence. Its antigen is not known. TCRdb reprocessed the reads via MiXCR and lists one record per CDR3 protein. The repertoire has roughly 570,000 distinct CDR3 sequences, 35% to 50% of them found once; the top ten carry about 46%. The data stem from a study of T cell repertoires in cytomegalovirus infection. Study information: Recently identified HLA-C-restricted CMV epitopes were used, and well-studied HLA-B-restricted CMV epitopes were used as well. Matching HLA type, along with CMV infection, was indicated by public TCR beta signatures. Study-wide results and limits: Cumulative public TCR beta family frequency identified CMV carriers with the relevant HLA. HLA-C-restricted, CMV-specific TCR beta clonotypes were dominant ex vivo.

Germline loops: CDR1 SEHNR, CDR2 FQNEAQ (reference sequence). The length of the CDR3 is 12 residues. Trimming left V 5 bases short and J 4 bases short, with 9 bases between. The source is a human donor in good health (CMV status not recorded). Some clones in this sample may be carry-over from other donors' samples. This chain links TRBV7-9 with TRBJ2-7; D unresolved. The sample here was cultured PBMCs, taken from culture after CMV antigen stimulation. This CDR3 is CASSQTEYEQYF. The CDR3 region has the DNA TGTGCCAGCAGCCAGACTGAATACGAGCAGTACTTC.